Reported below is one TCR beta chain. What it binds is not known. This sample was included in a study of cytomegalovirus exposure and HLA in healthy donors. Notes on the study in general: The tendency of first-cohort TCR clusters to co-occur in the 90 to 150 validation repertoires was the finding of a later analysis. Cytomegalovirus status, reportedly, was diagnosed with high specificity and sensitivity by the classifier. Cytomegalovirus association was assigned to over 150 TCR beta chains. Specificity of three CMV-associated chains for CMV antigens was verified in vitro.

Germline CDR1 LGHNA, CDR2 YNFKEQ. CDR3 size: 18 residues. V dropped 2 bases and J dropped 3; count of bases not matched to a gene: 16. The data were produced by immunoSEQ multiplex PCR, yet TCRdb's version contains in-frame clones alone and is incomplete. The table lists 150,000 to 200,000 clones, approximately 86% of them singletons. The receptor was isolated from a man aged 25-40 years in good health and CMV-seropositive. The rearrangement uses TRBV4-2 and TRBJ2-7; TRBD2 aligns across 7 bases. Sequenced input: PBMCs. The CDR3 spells CASSQSFGGEGPFYEQYF. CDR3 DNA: TGTGCCAGCAGCCAATCGTTTGGGGGGGAGGGCCCCTTCTACGAGCAGTACTTC.